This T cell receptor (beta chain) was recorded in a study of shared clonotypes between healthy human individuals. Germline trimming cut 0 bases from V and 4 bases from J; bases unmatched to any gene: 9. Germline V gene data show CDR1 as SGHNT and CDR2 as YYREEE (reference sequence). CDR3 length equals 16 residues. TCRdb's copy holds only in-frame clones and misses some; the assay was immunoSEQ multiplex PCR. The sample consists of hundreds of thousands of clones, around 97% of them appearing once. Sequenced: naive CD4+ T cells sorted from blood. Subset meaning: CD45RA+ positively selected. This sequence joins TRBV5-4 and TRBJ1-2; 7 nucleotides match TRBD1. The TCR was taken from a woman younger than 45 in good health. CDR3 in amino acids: CASSLAGGGESYGYTF. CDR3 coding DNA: TGTGCCAGCAGCTTGGCCGGAGGGGGCGAAAGCTATGGCTACACCTTC.